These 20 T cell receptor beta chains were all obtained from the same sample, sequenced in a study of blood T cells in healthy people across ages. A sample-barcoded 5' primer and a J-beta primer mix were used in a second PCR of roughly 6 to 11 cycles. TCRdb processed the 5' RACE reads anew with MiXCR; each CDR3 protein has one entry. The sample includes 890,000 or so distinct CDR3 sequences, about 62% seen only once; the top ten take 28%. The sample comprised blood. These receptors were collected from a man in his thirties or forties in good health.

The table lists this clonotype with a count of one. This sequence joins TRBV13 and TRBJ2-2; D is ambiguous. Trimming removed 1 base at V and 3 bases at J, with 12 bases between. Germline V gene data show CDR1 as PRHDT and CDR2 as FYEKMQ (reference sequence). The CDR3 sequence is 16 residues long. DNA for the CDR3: TGTGCCAGCAGCTTAGCCGACGAAGCCTACACCGGGGAGCTGTTTTTT. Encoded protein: CASSLADEAYTGELFF. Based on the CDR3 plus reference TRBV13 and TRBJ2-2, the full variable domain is AAGVIQSPRHLIKEKRETATLKCYPIPRHDTVYWYQQGPGQDPQFLISFYEKMQSDKGSIPDRFSAQQFSDYHSELNMSSLELGDSALYFCASSLADEAYTGELFFGEGSRLTVL.

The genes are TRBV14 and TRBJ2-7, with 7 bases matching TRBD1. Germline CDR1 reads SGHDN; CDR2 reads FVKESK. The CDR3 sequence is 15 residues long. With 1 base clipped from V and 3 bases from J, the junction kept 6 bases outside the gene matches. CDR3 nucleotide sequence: TGTGCCAGCAGCCAAGGGTTGACAGGGATCTACGAGCAGTACTTC. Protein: CASSQGLTGIYEQYF.

The DNA for the CDR3 is TGTGCCAGCAGCCAAGATATTGGTAGCAATCAGCCCCAGCATTTT. Amino acid sequence: CASSQDIGSNQPQHF. The chain joins TRBV3-1 to TRBJ1-5, with D unclear. The CDR3 is 15 residues long. V shed 0 bases and J shed 0 bases, with 6 bases lying between them. Germline V gives CDR1 LGHDT, CDR2 YNNKEL (reference sequence). Full variable domain (rest looked up from reference TRBV3-1 and TRBJ1-5): DTAVSQTPKYLVTQMGNDKSIKCEQNLGHDTMYWYKQDSKKFLKIMFSYNNKELIINETVPNRFSPKSPDKAHLNLHINSLELGDSAVYFCASSQDIGSNQPQHFGDGTRLSIL.

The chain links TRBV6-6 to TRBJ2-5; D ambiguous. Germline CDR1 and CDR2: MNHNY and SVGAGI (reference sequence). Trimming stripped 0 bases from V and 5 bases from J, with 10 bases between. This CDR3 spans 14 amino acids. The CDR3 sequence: CASSYSAAKETQYF. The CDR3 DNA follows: TGTGCCAGCAGTTACTCTGCAGCAAAGGAGACCCAGTACTTC.

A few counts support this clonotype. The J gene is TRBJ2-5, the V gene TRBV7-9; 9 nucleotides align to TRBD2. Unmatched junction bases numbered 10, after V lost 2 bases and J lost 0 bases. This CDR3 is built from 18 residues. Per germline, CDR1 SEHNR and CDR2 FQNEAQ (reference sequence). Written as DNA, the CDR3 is TGTGCCAGCAGCTTACCTACTGGAGTAGCGGGGGACCAAGAGACCCAGTACTTC. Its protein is CASSLPTGVAGDQETQYF.

The CDR3 coding sequence is TGCAGCGTTGAGTACTACAAAGAGACCCAGTACTTC. Translating it yields CSVEYYKETQYF. The chain has TRBV29-1 and TRBJ2-5; D uncertain. The CDR3 is made up of 12 amino acids. CDR1 is SQVTM and CDR2 is ANQGSEA in the germline V gene. Trimming stripped 3 bases from V and 3 bases from J, with 8 bases between.

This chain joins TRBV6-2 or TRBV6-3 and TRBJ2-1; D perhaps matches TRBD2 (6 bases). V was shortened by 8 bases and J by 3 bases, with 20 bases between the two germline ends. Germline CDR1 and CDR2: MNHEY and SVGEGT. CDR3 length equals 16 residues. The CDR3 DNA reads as TGTGCCAGCGTTCCTTACGGGGGTGGAGGCTACAATGAGCAGTTCTTC. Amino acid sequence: CASVPYGGGGYNEQFF.

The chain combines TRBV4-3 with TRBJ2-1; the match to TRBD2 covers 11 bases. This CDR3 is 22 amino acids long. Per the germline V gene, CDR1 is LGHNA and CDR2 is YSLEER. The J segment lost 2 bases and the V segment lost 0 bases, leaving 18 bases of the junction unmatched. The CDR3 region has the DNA TGCGCCAGCAGCCAAGAGGTTATGAGGAGGGCTAGCGGGGGGCCTGCCTACAATGAGCAGTTCTTC. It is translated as CASSQEVMRRASGGPAYNEQFF.

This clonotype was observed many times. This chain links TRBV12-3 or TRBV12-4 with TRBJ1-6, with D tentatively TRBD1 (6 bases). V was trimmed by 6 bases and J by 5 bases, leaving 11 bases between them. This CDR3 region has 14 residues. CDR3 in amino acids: CASRLGTNNSPLHF. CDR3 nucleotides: TGTGCCAGCAGGCTCGGGACAAATAATTCACCCCTCCACTTT.

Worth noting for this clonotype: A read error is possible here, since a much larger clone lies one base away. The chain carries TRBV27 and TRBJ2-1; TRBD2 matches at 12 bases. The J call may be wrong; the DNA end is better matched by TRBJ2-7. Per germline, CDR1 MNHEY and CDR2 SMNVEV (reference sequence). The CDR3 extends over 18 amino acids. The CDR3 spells CASSFLGASGGVHNEQYF. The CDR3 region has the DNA TGTGCCAGCAGTTTCCTGGGCGCTAGCGGGGGGGTCCACAATGAGCAGTACTTC.

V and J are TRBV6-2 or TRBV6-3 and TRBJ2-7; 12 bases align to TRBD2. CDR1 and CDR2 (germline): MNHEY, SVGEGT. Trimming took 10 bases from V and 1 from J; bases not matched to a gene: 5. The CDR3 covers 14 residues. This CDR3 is CATPTSGGSYEQYF. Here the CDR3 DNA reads TGTGCCACCCCGACTAGCGGGGGATCCTACGAGCAGTACTTC.

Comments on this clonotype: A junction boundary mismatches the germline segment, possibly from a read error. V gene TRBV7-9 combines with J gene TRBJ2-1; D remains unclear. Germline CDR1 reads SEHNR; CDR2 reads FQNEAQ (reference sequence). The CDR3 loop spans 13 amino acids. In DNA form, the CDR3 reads TGTGCCAGCAGCTTCAGCTCCTACAAGGAGCAGTTCTTC. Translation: CASSFSSYKEQFF.

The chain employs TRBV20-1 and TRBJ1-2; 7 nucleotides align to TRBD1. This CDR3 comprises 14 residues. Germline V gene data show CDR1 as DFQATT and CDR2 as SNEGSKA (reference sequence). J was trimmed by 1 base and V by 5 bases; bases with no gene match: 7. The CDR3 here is CSAPGTAFNYGYTF. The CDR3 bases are TGCAGTGCTCCCGGGACAGCCTTTAACTATGGCTACACCTTC.

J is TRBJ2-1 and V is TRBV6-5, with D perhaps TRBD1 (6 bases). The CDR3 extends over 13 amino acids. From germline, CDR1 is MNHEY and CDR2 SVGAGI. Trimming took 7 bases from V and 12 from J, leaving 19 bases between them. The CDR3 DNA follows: TGTGCCAGCACCAGCGAGGTGAGGGGGAGGCAGTTCTTC. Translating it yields CASTSEVRGRQFF.

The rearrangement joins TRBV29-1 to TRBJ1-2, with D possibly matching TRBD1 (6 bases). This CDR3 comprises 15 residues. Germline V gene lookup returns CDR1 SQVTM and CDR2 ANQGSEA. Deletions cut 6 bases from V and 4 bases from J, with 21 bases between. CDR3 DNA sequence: TGCAGCGTCGCTGGACAGCCGTCCTTTTTCTATGGCTACACCTTC. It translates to CSVAGQPSFFYGYTF. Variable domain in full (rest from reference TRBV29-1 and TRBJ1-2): SAVISQKPSRDICQRGTSLTIQCQVDSQVTMMFWYRQQPGQSLTLIATANQGSEATYESGFVIDKFPISRPNLTFSTLTVSNMSPEDSSIYLCSVAGQPSFFYGYTFGSGTRLTVV.

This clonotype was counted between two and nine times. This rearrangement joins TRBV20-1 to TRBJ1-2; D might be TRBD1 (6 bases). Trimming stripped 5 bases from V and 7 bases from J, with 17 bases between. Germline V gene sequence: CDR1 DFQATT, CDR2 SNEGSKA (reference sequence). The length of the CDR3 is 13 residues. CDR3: CSAPDKTGLGYTF. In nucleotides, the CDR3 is TGCAGTGCTCCGGATAAAACAGGGCTTGGCTACACCTTC.

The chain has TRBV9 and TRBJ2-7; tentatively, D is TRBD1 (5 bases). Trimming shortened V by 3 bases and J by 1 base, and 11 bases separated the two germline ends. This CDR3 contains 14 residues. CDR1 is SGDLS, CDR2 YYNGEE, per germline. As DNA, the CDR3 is TGTGCCAGCAGCGCAGGGTCTTCTTCCTACGAGCAGTACTTC. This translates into CASSAGSSSYEQYF. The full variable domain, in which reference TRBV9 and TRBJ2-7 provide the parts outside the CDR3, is DSGVTQTPKHLITATGQRVTLRCSPRSGDLSVYWYQQSLDQGLQFLIQYYNGEERAKGNILERFSAQQFPDLHSELNLSSLELGDSALYFCASSAGSSSYEQYFGPGTRLTVT.

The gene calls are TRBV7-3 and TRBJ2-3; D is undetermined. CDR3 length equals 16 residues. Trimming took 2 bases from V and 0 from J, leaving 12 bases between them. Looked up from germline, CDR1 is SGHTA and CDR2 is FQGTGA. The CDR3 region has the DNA TGTGCCAGCAGCTTAGGCGTACTACCTAGCACAGATACGCAGTATTTT. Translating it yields CASSLGVLPSTDTQYF.

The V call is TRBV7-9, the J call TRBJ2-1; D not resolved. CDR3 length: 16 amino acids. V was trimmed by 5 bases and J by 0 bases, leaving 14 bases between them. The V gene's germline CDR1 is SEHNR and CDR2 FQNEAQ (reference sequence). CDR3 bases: TGTGCCAGCAGCCCGCGACGGTCGAGCTCCTACAATGAGCAGTTCTTC. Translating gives CASSPRRSSSYNEQFF.

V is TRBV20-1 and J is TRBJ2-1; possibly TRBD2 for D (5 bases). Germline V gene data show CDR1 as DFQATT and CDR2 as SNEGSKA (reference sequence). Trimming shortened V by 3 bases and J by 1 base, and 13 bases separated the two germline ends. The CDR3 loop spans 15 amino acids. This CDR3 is CSASSPRGSYNEQFF. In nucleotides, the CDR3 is TGCAGTGCTAGTAGTCCCCGGGGATCCTACAATGAGCAGTTCTTC.